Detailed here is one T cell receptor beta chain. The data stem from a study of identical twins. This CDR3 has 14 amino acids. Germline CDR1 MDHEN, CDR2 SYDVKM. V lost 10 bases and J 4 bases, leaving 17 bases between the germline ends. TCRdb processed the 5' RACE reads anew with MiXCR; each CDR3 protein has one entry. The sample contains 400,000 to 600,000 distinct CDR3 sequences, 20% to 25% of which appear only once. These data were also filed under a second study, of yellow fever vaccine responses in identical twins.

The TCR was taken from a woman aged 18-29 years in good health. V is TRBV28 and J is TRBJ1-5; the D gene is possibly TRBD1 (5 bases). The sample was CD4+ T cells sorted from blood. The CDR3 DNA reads TGTGCCACCTCGCGGGGGGTACGGAATCAGCCCCAGCATTTT. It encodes CATSRGVRNQPQHF.